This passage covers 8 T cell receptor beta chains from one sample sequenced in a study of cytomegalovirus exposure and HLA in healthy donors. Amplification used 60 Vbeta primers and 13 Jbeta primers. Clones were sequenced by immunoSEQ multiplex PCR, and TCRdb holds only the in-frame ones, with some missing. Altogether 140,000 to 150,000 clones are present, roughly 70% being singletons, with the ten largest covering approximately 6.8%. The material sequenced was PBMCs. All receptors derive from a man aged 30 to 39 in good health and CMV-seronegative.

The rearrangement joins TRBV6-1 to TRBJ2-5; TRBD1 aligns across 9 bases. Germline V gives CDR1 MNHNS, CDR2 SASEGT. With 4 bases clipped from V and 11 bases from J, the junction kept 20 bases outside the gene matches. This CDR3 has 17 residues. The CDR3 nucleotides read TGTGCCAGCAGTGTCCCGCTTGGGAGACAGGGGGAAAAAGAGCAGTACTTC. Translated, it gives CASSVPLGRQGEKEQYF.

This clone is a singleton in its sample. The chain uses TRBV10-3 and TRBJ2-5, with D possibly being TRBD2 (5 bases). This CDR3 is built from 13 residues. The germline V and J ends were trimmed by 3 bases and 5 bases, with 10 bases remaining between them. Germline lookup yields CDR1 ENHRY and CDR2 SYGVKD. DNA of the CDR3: TGTGCCATCAGTGACCGGGGTGGCGAGACCCAGTACTTC. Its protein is CAISDRGGETQYF.

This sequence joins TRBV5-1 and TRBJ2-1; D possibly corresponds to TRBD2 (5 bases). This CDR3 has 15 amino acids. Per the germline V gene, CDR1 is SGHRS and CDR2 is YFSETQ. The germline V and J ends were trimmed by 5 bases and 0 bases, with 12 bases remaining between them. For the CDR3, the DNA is TGCGCCAGCAGGATGGACTTTAGCTCCTACAATGAGCAGTTCTTC. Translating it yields CASRMDFSSYNEQFF. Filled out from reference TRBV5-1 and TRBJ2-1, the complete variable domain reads KAGVTQTPRYLIKTRGQQVTLSCSPISGHRSVSWYQQTPGQGLQFLFEYFSETQRNKGNFPGRFSGRQFSNSRSEMNVSTLELGDSALYLCASRMDFSSYNEQFFGPGTRLTVL.

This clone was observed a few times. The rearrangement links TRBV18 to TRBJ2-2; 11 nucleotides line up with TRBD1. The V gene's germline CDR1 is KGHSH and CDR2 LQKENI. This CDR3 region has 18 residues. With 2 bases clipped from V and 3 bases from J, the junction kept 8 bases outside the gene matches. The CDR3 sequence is CASSPMDRGPLDTGELFF. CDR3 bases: TGTGCCAGCTCACCAATGGACAGGGGGCCACTCGACACCGGGGAGCTGTTTTTT.

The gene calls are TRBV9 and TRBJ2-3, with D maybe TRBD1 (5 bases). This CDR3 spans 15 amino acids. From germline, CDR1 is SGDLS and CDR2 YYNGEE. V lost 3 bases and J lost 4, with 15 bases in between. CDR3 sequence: CASSAFLDRPDTQYF. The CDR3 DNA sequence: TGTGCCAGCAGCGCCTTCCTTGACAGACCAGATACGCAGTATTTT.

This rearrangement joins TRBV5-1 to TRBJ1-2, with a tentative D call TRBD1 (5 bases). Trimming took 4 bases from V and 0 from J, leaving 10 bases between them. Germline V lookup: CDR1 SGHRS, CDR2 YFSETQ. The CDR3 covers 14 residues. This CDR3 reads CASSPGVPNYGYTF. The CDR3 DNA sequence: TGCGCCAGCAGCCCGGGGGTCCCTAACTATGGCTACACCTTC. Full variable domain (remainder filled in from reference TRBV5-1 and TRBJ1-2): KAGVTQTPRYLIKTRGQQVTLSCSPISGHRSVSWYQQTPGQGLQFLFEYFSETQRNKGNFPGRFSGRQFSNSRSEMNVSTLELGDSALYLCASSPGVPNYGYTFGSGTRLTVV.

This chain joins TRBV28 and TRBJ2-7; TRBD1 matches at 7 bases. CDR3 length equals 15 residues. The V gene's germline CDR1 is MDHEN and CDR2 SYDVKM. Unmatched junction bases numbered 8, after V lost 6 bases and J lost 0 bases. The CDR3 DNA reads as TGTGCCAGCAGCTCACAGGGGCCCGGCTCCTACGAGCAGTACTTC. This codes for CASSSQGPGSYEQYF.

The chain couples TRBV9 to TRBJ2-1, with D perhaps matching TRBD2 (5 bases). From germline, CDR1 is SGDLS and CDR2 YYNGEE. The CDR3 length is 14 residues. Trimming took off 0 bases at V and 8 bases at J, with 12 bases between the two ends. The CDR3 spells CASSVDSGYDEQFF. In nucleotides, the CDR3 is TGTGCCAGCAGCGTAGATTCGGGGTACGATGAGCAGTTCTTC.